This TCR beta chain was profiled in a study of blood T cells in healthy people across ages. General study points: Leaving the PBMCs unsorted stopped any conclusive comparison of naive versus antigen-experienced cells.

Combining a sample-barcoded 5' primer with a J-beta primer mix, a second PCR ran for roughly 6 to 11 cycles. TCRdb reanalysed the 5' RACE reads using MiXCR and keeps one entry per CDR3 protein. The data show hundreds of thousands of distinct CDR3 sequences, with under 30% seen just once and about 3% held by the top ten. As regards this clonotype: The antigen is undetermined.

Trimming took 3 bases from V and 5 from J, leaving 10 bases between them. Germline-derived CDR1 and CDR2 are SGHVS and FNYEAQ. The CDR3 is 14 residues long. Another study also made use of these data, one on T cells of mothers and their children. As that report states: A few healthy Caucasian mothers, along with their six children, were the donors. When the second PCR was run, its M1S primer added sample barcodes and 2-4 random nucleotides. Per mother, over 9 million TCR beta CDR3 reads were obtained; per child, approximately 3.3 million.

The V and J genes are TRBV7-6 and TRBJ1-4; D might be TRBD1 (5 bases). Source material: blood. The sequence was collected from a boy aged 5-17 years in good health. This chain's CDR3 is CASSFGRANEKLFF. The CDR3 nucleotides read TGTGCCAGCAGCTTTGGCAGGGCAAATGAAAAACTGTTTTTT.